Listed here are 2 T cell receptor beta chains from one sample, sequenced in a study of blood T cell repertoires in COVID-19. The assay was immunoSEQ multiplex PCR, and TCRdb's table has in-frame clones only and misses some. The profile covers over 350,000 clones, with approximately 90% appearing a single time and about 0.9% taken by the ten largest. Material for sequencing was PBMCs or T cells enriched from blood (not recorded which). These receptors were collected from a woman between 40 and 50 years old who had been exposed to COVID-19.

J is TRBJ1-2 and V is TRBV18; 9 bases map to TRBD1. V lost 4 bases to trimming and J lost 7 bases; unmatched junction nucleotides: 1. The CDR3 extends over 12 amino acids. From germline, CDR1 is KGHSH and CDR2 LQKENI. DNA for the CDR3: TGTGCCAGCTCACGGGACAGGGCTGGCTACACCTTC. Amino acids: CASSRDRAGYTF.

The chain recombines TRBV30 with TRBJ1-4; D is unclear. CDR3 length: 12 amino acids. V was trimmed by 1 base and J by 12 bases, leaving 12 bases between them. Germline V gene sequence: CDR1 GTSNPN, CDR2 SVGIG (reference sequence). DNA of the CDR3: TGTGCCTGGAGTGCCCGTGTTAGCGAACTGTTTTTT. This translates into CAWSARVSELFF.